Below, 14 T cell receptor beta chains from the same sample are listed, as sequenced in a study of blood T cell repertoires in COVID-19. Profiled with immunoSEQ multiplex PCR; TCRdb holds only in-frame clones, not every one. The repertoire holds about 73,000 clones, with over 80% as singletons. The source material was peripheral blood. The receptors were gathered from an elderly man with active or convalescent COVID-19.

The chain uses TRBV4-2 and TRBJ2-7; 10 positions match TRBD1. Looked up from germline, CDR1 is LGHNA and CDR2 is YNFKEQ. The CDR3 contains 15 residues. With 5 bases clipped from V and 5 bases from J, the junction kept 9 bases outside the gene matches. The CDR3 region has the DNA TGTGCCAGCAGCGGAGTCGGGACAGGGGTTCACGAGCAGTACTTC. This encodes CASSGVGTGVHEQYF.

The gene calls are TRBV9 and TRBJ2-1; 8 nucleotides match TRBD2. With 2 bases clipped from V and 8 bases from J, the junction kept 6 bases outside the gene matches. The germline CDR1 and CDR2 sequences are SGDLS and YYNGEE. This CDR3 has 14 residues. In DNA form, the CDR3 reads TGTGCCAGCAGCGTTGGGACTAGTGGTTATGAGCAGTTCTTC. This sequence encodes CASSVGTSGYEQFF.

V usage is TRBV30 and J usage is TRBJ1-6; 11 nucleotides line up with TRBD1. The CDR3 contains 14 residues. Per germline, CDR1 GTSNPN and CDR2 SVGIG (reference sequence). With 2 bases clipped from V and 7 bases from J, the junction kept 1 base outside the gene matches. The DNA for the CDR3 is TGTGCCTGGAGTCGGGACAGGGGGAATTCACCCCTCCACTTT. This gives the protein CAWSRDRGNSPLHF.

A few counts support this clone. The chain recombines TRBV7-2 with TRBJ1-1; D is uncertain. V lost 3 bases, J lost 4 bases, and 12 bases lay in between. The V gene's germline CDR1 is SGHTA and CDR2 FQGNSA. CDR3 size: 14 residues. CDR3 sequence (DNA): TGTGCCAGCAGCTTGCAGGTAATCTCCACTGAAGCTTTCTTT. It specifies CASSLQVISTEAFF.

DNA for the CDR3: TGTGCCAGTAGTAGAAGGGACAGAATGAACACTGAAGCTTTCTTT. Encoded protein: CASSRRDRMNTEAFF. V gene TRBV19 combines with J gene TRBJ1-1; 7 bases agree with TRBD1. This CDR3 spans 15 amino acids. Germline lookup yields CDR1 LNHDA and CDR2 SQIVND (reference sequence). Trimming at V came to 4 bases and at J to 0 bases, leaving 5 bases not matched to a gene.

This clone was detected a few times. J is TRBJ2-7 and V is TRBV4-3; weak D call: TRBD1 (7 bases). CDR1 and CDR2 (germline): LGHNA, YSLEER. This CDR3 contains 14 residues. V lost 2 bases, J lost 7 bases, and 15 bases lay in between. CDR3 sequence (DNA): TGCGCCAGCAGCCAAAACAGGGGAGGAGGGGAGCAGTACTTC. It codes for CASSQNRGGGEQYF.

V gene TRBV6-1 combines with J gene TRBJ2-2; D is possibly TRBD1 (6 bases). Trimming took 4 bases from V and 4 from J, leaving 16 bases between them. The CDR3 length is 16 residues. From germline, CDR1 is MNHNS and CDR2 SASEGT. The CDR3 DNA sequence: TGTGCCAGCAGTGCAAAATCAGGGGCAGGCACCGGGGAGCTGTTTTTT. Translated, it gives CASSAKSGAGTGELFF.

The chain's CDR3 is CASSPRGSYNEQFF. The CDR3 DNA sequence: TGTGCCAGCAGCCCCCGCGGGTCCTACAATGAGCAGTTCTTC. This sequence joins TRBV9 and TRBJ2-1; perhaps TRBD2 as D (5 bases). The germline V gene encodes CDR1 SGDLS and CDR2 YYNGEE. V lost 4 bases to trimming and J lost 1 base, with 9 bases between them. The CDR3 runs to 14 residues.

This clone was seen a few times. V gene TRBV20-1 combines with J gene TRBJ2-5, with D possibly being TRBD2 (5 bases). Per the germline V gene, CDR1 is DFQATT and CDR2 is SNEGSKA (reference sequence). V gave up 6 bases and J gave up 5 bases, with 7 bases separating them. CDR3 length: 10 residues. As DNA, the CDR3 is TGCAGTGCGGGGAGTGAGACCCAGTACTTC. It is translated as CSAGSETQYF.

This clone was recorded once. The chain uses TRBV5-4 and TRBJ2-2; a weak D match, TRBD2 (6 bases). With 4 bases removed from V and 3 bases from J, the gap between germline ends came to 13 bases. This CDR3 has 15 residues. Per the germline V gene, CDR1 is SGHNT and CDR2 is YYREEE (reference sequence). CDR3 region: CASSAERAHTGELFF. The DNA for the CDR3 is TGTGCCAGCAGCGCCGAGCGGGCGCACACCGGGGAGCTGTTTTTT.

This clone was recorded only once. This rearrangement joins TRBV7-2 to TRBJ2-2; 8 bases are a match to TRBD1. From germline, CDR1 is SGHTA and CDR2 FQGNSA. The junction had 4 bases not matched to a gene; V was cut back by 6 bases and J by 1 base. The CDR3 length is 15 residues. The chain's CDR3 is CASRIGQGNTGELFF. The CDR3 nucleotides read TGTGCCAGCAGAATCGGACAGGGGAACACCGGGGAGCTGTTTTTT.

The V call is TRBV4-1, the J call TRBJ2-3; 8 bases are shared with TRBD2. Germline values: CDR1 MGHRA, CDR2 YSYEKL. The length of the CDR3 is 17 residues. V was clipped by 5 bases and J by 0 bases; unmatched bases: 10. The CDR3 loop is CASSEAWLAGSTDTQYF. The CDR3 DNA reads as TGCGCCAGCAGCGAAGCCTGGTTAGCGGGAAGCACAGATACGCAGTATTTT.

This clone was observed once. The chain has TRBV6-2 or TRBV6-3 and TRBJ2-7; 8 positions match TRBD1. The J segment lost 4 bases and the V segment lost 2 bases, leaving 13 bases of the junction unmatched. Germline V gene data show CDR1 as MNHEY and CDR2 as SVGEGT. This CDR3 spans 17 amino acids. CDR3 residues: CASSYRKGLYRGYEQYF. The DNA of the CDR3 is TGTGCCAGCAGTTACCGGAAGGGCCTTTACAGGGGGTACGAGCAGTACTTC.

The chain couples TRBV7-6 to TRBJ2-7, with D possibly being TRBD1 (6 bases). The CDR3 is made up of 14 amino acids. Looked up from germline, CDR1 is SGHVS and CDR2 is FNYEAQ. V dropped 2 bases and J dropped 1 base, with 9 bases sitting between them. CDR3 nucleotides: TGTGCCAGCAGCTTAAGGCAGGGGTCCTACGAGCAGTACTTC. Amino acid sequence: CASSLRQGSYEQYF.